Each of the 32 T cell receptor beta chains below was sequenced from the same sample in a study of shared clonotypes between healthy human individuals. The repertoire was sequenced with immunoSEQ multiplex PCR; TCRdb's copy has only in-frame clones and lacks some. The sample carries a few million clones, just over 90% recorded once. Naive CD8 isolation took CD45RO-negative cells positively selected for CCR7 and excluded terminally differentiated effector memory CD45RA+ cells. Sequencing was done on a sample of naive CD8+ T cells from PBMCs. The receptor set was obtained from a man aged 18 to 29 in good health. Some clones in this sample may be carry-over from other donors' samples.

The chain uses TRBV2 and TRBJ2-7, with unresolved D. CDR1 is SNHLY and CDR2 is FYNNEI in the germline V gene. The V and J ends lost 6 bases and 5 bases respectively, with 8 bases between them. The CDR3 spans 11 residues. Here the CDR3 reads CASRILNEQYF. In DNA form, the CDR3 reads TGTGCCAGCAGGATACTCAACGAGCAGTACTTC.

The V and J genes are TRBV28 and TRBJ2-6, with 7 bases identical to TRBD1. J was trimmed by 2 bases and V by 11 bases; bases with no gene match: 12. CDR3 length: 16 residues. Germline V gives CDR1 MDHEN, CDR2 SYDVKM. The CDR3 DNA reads TGTGCCCGAAAACAGGGGCGATTCACTGGGGCCAACGTCCTGACTTTC. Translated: CARKQGRFTGANVLTF.

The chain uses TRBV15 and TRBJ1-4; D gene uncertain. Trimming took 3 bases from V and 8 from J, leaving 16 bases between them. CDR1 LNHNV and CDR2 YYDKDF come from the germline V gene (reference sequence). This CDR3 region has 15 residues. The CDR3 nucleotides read TGTGCCACCAGCAGGACCCGGGGTCTAGGAGAAAAACTGTTTTTT. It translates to CATSRTRGLGEKLFF.

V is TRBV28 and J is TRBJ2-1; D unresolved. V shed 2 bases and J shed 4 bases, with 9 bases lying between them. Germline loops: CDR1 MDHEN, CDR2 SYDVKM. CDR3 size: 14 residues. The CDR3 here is CASSLGEVYNEQFF. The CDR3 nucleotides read TGTGCCAGCAGTTTAGGTGAGGTGTACAATGAGCAGTTCTTC.

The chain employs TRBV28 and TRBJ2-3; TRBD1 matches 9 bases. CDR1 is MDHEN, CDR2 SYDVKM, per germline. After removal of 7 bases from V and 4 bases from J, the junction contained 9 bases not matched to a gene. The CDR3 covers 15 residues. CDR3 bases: TGTGCCAGCACCACCGGGTGGACAGGGGCAGATACGCAGTATTTT. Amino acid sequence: CASTTGWTGADTQYF.

This CDR3 reads CASSLDRAFGNEQFF. CDR3 sequence (DNA): TGTGCCAGCAGCTTAGACAGGGCCTTTGGGAATGAGCAGTTCTTC. The chain recombines TRBV7-6 with TRBJ2-1, with a weak D call TRBD1 (6 bases). CDR1 is SGHVS and CDR2 is FNYEAQ in the germline V gene. The CDR3 runs to 15 residues. V was trimmed by 1 base and J by 7 bases, leaving 14 bases between them.

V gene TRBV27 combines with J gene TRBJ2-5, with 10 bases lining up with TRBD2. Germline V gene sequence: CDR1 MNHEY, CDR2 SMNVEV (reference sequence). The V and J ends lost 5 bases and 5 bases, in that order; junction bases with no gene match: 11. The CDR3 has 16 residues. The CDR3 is CASSPRTSGWGETQYF. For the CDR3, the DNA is TGTGCCAGCAGTCCCAGGACTAGCGGTTGGGGGGAGACCCAGTACTTC.

DNA of the CDR3: TGTGCCATCGAAGTTAGCGAGAGGAACGAGCAGTACTTC. Protein sequence: CAIEVSERNEQYF. The gene calls are TRBV10-3 and TRBJ2-7; TRBD2 is a possible D gene (5 bases). Germline CDR1 is ENHRY and CDR2 is SYGVKD. V dropped 8 bases and J dropped 5 bases, with 16 bases sitting between them. CDR3 length equals 13 residues.

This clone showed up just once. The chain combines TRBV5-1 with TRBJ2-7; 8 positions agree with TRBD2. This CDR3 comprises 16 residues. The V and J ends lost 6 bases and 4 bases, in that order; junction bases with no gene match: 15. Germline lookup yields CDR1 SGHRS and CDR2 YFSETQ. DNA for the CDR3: TGCGCCAGCACCTACGTTACAACTAGCGGAGCTTACGAGCAGTACTTC. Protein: CASTYVTTSGAYEQYF.

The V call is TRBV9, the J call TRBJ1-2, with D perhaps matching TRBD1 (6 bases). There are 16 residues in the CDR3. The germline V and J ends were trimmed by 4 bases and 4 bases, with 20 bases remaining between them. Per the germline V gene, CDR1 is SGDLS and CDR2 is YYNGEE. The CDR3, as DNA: TGTGCCAGCAGCTCCCCTGCGAGACAGGAAGTCTATGGCTACACCTTC. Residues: CASSSPARQEVYGYTF.

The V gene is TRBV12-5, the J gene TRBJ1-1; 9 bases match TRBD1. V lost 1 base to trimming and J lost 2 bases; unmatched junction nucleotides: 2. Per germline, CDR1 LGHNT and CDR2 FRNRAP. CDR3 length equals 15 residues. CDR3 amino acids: CASGLGTGVNTEAFF. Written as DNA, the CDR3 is TGTGCTAGTGGTTTGGGGACAGGGGTAAACACTGAAGCTTTCTTT.

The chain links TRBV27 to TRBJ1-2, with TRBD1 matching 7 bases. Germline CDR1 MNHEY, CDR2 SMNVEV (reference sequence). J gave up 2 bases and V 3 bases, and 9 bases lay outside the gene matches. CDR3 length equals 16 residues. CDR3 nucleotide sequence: TGTGCCAGCAGTTTCTCCACAGGGGAGGTGAACTATGGCTACACCTTC. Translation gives CASSFSTGEVNYGYTF.

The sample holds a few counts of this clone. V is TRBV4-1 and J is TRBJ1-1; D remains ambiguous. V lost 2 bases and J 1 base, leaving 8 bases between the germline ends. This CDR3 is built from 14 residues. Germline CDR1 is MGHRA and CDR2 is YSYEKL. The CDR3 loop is CASSQREGNTEAFF. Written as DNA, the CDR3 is TGCGCCAGCAGCCAAAGGGAGGGGAACACTGAAGCTTTCTTT.

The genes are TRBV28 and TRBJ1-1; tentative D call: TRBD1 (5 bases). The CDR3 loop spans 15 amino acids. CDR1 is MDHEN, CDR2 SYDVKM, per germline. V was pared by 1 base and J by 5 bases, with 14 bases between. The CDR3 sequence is CASSLSYDRRTEAFF. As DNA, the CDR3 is TGTGCCAGCAGTTTATCCTATGACAGAAGGACTGAAGCTTTCTTT.

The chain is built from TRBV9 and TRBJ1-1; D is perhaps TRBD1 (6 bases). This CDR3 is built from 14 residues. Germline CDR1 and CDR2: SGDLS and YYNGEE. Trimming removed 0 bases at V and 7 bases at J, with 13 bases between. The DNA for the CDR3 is TGTGCCAGCAGCGTAGATGGCGGGGGCATTGAAGCTTTCTTT. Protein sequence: CASSVDGGGIEAFF.

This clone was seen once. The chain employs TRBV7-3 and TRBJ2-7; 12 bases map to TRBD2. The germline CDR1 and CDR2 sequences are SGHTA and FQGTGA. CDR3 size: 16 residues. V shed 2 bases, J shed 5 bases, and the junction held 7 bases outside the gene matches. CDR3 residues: CASSLLAGGGQDEQYF. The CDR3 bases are TGTGCCAGCAGCTTACTAGCGGGAGGGGGGCAGGACGAGCAGTACTTC.

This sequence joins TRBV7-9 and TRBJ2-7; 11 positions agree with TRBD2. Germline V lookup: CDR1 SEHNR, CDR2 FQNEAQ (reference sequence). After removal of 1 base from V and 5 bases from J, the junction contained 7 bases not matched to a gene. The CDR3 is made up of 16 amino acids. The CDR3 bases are TGTGCCAGCAGCTTAGGAGGAACTAGCGGGAGAAACGAGCAGTACTTC. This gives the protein CASSLGGTSGRNEQYF.

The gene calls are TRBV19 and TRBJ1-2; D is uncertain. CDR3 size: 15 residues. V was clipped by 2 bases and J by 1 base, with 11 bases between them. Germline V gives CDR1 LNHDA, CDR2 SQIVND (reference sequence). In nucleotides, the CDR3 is TGTGCCAGTAGTATAACTGGCGGATATAACTATGGCTACACCTTC. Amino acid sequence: CASSITGGYNYGYTF.

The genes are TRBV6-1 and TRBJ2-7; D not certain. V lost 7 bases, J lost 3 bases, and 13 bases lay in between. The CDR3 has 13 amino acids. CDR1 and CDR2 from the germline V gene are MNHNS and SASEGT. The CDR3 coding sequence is TGTGCCAGCATCCCCCCACTTGTCTACGAGCAGTACTTC. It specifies CASIPPLVYEQYF.

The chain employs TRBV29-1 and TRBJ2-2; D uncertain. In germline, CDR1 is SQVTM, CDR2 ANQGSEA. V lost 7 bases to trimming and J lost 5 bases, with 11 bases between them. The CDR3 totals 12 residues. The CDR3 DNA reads TGCAGCGGGGTACGGCTTACCGGGGAGCTGTTTTTT. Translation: CSGVRLTGELFF.

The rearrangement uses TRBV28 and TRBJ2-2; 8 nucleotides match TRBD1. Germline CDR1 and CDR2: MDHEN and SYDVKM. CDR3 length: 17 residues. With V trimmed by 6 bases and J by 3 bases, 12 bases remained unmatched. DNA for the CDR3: TGTGCCAGCAGGAAAACGCCAGGGGGCTTGGACACCGGGGAGCTGTTTTTT. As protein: CASRKTPGGLDTGELFF.

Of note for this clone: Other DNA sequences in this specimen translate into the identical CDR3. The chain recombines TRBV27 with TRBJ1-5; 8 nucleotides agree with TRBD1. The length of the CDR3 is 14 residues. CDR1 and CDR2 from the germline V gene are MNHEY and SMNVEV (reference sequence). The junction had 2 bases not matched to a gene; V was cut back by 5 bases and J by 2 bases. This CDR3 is CASSVTGGNQPQHF. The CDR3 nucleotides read TGTGCCAGCAGTGTGACAGGGGGCAATCAGCCCCAGCATTTT.

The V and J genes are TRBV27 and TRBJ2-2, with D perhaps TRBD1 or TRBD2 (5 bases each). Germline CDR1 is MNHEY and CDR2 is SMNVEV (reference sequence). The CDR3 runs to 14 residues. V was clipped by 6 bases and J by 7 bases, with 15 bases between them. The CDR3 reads CASRVRGSSGELFF. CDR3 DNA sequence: TGTGCCAGCAGAGTGAGGGGATCAAGCGGGGAGCTGTTTTTT.

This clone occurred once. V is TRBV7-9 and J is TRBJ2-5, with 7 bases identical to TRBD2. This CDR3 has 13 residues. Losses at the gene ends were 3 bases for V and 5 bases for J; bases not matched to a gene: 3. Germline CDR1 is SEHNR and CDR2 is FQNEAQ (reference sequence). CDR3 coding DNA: TGTGCCAGCAGCTTTGGGGGGGTTGAGACCCAGTACTTC. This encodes CASSFGGVETQYF.

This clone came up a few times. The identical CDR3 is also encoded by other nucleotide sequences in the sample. CDR3 residues: CASSVSANTEAFF. The CDR3 nucleotides are TGTGCCAGCAGCGTAAGCGCGAACACTGAAGCTTTCTTT. The rearrangement joins TRBV9 to TRBJ1-1; D is uncertain. Germline V gene data show CDR1 as SGDLS and CDR2 as YYNGEE. This CDR3 is 13 amino acids long. With 1 base removed from V and 1 base from J, the gap between germline ends came to 5 bases.

The CDR3: CASSARLAGYYNEQFF. Written as DNA, the CDR3 is TGTGCCAGCAGCGCCAGACTAGCGGGATACTACAATGAGCAGTTCTTC. The V and J genes are TRBV9 and TRBJ2-1; 11 positions match TRBD2. The CDR3 runs 16 residues. Germline V gene lookup returns CDR1 SGDLS and CDR2 YYNGEE. V lost 3 bases and J lost 3; bases outside the gene matches: 5. Full variable domain (rest looked up from reference TRBV9 and TRBJ2-1): DSGVTQTPKHLITATGQRVTLRCSPRSGDLSVYWYQQSLDQGLQFLIQYYNGEERAKGNILERFSAQQFPDLHSELNLSSLELGDSALYFCASSARLAGYYNEQFFGPGTRLTVL.

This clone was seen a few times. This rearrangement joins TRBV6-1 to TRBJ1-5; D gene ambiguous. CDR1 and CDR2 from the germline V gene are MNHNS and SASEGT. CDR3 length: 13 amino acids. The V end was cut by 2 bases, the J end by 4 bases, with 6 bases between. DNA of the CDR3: TGTGCCAGCAGTGAACAATTGAATCAGCCCCAGCATTTT. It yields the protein CASSEQLNQPQHF.

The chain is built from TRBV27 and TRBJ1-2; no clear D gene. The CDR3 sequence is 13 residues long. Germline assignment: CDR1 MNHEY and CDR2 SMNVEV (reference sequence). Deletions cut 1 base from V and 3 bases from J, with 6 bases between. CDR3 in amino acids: CASSLYGDYGYTF. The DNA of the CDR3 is TGTGCCAGCAGTTTATACGGGGACTATGGCTACACCTTC.

The CDR3 nucleotides read TGTGCCACCAGCAGAGACGCCGGGCCGAGCACCTCCTACAATGAGCAGTTCTTC. Amino acids: CATSRDAGPSTSYNEQFF. The rearrangement joins TRBV15 to TRBJ2-1; no reliable D call. Trimming pared 0 bases from V and 0 bases from J, leaving 15 bases between. CDR3 size: 18 residues. Germline V lookup: CDR1 LNHNV, CDR2 YYDKDF (reference sequence).

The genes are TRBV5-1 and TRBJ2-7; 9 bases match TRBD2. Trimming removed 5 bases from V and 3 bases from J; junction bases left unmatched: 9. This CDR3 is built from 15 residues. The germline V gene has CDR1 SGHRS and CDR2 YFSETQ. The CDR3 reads CASRWTASGNYEQYF. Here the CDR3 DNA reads TGCGCCAGCAGGTGGACGGCTAGCGGGAACTACGAGCAGTACTTC.

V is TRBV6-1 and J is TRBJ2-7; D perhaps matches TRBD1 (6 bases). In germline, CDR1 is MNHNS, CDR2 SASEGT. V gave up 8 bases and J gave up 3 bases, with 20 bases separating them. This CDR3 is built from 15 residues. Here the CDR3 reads CASSDLTRDNYEQYF. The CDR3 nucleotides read TGTGCCAGCTCAGATTTAACTCGGGACAACTACGAGCAGTACTTC.

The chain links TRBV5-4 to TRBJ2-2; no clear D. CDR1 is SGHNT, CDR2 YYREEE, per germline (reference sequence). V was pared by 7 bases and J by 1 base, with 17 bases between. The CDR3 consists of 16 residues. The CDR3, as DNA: TGTGCCAGCCACAACCTAGTCGGCGGGAACACCGGGGAGCTGTTTTTT. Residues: CASHNLVGGNTGELFF. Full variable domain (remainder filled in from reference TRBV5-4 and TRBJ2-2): ETGVTQSPTHLIKTRGQQVTLRCSSQSGHNTVSWYQQALGQGPQFIFQYYREEENGRGNFPPRFSGLQFPNYSSELNVNALELDDSALYLCASHNLVGGNTGELFFGEGSRLTVL.